This TCR beta chain was sequenced in a study of blood T cell repertoires in COVID-19. Study overall: Sites across the United States, Italy and Spain contributed samples from acute and convalescent COVID-19. Nucleic acid was either cDNA or gDNA, and it came from T cells, B-cell-depleted T cells, or PBMCs.

Authors' processing steps: How many nucleated cells were present was estimated from reference gene primer amplification. The protocol was immunoSEQ multiplex PCR, while the TCRdb copy is restricted to in-frame clones and leaves out a portion. V and J calls and clone size follow that table, whereas D and trimming were derived from the DNA. Of about 51,000 clones in the sample, 75% to 90% were seen once. The CDR3 consists of 15 residues. The V end was cut by 0 bases, the J end by 1 base, with 9 bases between. In germline, CDR1 is LGHNA, CDR2 YNFKEQ. This chain joins TRBV4-2 and TRBJ1-2, with D uncertain. The clonotype comes from a man aged 55 to 70 with acute or convalescent COVID-19. Sequences were obtained from peripheral blood. As DNA, the CDR3 is TGTGCCAGCAGCCAAGAACGTGGCGGTAACTATGGCTACACCTTC. It yields the protein CASSQERGGNYGYTF.